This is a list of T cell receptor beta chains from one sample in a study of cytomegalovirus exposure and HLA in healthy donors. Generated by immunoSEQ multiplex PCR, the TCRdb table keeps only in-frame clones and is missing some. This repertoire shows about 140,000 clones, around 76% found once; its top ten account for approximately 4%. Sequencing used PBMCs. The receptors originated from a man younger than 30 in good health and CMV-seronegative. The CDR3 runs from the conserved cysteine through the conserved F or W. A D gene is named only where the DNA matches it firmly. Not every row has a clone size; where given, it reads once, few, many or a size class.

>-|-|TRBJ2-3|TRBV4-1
CASSLFTGTSPDTQYF
TGCGCCAGCAGCCTTTTCACGGGGACTTCTCCCGATACGCAGTATTTT
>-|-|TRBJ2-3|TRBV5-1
CASSLAGQGGADTQYF
TGCGCCAGCAGCTTGGCCGGACAGGGAGGGGCAGATACGCAGTATTTT
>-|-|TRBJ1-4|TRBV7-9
CASSLENGKLFF
TGTGCCAGCAGCTTAGAGAACGGAAAACTGTTTTTT
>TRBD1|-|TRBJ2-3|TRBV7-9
CASSSGTELGSTDTQYF
TGTGCCAGCAGCTCCGGGACAGAGTTAGGTTCCACAGATACGCAGTATTTT
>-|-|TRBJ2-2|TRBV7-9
CASTKPTGTGELFF
TGTGCCAGCACTAAACCCACGGGCACCGGGGAGCTGTTTTTT
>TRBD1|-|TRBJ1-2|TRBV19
CASSSSTGDYGYTF
TGTGCCAGTAGTTCCTCGACAGGGGACTATGGCTACACCTTC
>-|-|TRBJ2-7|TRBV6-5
CASRWGDEQYF
TGTGCCAGCAGATGGGGGGACGAGCAGTACTTC
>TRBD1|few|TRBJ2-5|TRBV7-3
CASSQGGGGQETQYF
TGTGCCAGCAGTCAAGGGGGCGGAGGCCAAGAGACCCAGTACTTC
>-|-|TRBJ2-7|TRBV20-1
CSARDSYEQYF
TGCAGTGCTAGAGACTCTTACGAGCAGTACTTC
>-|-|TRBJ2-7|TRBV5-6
CASSLVRGHEQYF
TGTGCCAGCAGCTTGGTCAGGGGCCACGAGCAGTACTTC
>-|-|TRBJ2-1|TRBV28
CASSFLAGGPDNEQFF
TGTGCCAGCAGTTTTCTAGCCGGGGGACCCGACAATGAGCAGTTCTTC
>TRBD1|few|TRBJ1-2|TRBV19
CASSGGGTGEVNTF
TGTGCCAGTAGTGGGGGCGGGACAGGCGAGGTGAACACCTTC
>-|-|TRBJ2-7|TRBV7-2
CASSLGGTASSYEQYF
TGTGCCAGCAGCTTAGGAGGGACTGCAAGCTCCTACGAGCAGTACTTC
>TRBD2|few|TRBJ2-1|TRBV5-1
CASSLGGGYYNEQFF
TGCGCCAGCAGCTTGGGGGGGGGATACTACAATGAGCAGTTCTTC
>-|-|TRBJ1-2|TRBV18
CASSVQGIGLDGYTF
TGTGCCAGCTCAGTTCAGGGTATCGGATTGGATGGCTACACCTTC
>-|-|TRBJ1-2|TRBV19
CASMGNGYGYTF
TGTGCCAGTATGGGCAATGGCTATGGCTACACCTTC
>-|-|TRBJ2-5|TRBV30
CAWSLDSEGETQYF
TGTGCCTGGAGTTTGGACAGCGAGGGAGAGACCCAGTACTTC
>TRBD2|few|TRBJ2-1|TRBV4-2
CASSQVSAGGMDEQFF
TGTGCCAGCAGCCAAGTCTCCGCGGGAGGGATGGATGAGCAGTTCTTC
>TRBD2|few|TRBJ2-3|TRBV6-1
CANQLAWSTDTQYF
TGTGCCAACCAACTAGCGTGGAGCACAGATACGCAGTATTTT
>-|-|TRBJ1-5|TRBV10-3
CAISDVDQPQHF
TGTGCCATCAGTGATGTCGATCAGCCCCAGCATTTT
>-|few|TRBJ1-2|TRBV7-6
CASSLVLGEAGYTF
TGTGCCAGCAGCTTAGTTCTTGGCGAGGCTGGCTACACCTTC
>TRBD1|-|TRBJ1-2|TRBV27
CASSPLDRMDGYTF
TGTGCCAGCAGTCCCTTGGACAGGATGGATGGCTACACCTTC
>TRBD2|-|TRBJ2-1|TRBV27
CASSPIRLAGVLEQFF
TGTGCCAGCAGTCCCATCCGACTAGCGGGGGTCCTGGAGCAGTTCTTC
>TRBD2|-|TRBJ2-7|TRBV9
CASSPGTSWYEQYF
TGTGCCAGCAGCCCCGGGACTAGCTGGTACGAGCAGTACTTC
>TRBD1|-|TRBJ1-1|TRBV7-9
CASSLGTEIPEAFF
TGTGCCAGCAGCCTCGGGACAGAAATTCCTGAAGCTTTCTTT
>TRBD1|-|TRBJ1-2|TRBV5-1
CAGRPGQGIYGYTF
TGCGCCGGCAGACCGGGACAGGGGATTTATGGCTACACCTTC
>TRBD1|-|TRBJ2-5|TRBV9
CASSVGRTGGGETQYF
TGTGCCAGCAGCGTAGGGAGGACAGGGGGGGGAGAGACCCAGTACTTC
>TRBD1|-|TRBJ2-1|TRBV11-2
CASSLTQGANEQFF
TGTGCCAGCAGCTTGACACAGGGGGCCAATGAGCAGTTCTTC
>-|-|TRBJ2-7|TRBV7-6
CASSLAQSSYEQYF
TGTGCCAGCAGCTTAGCACAAAGCTCCTACGAGCAGTACTTC
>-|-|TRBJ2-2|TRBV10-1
CASSDAGSGELFF
TGCGCCAGCAGTGACGCGGGGTCCGGGGAGCTGTTTTTT
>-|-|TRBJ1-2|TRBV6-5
CASSYGDGANYGYTF
TGTGCCAGCAGTTACGGTGACGGAGCTAACTATGGCTACACCTTC
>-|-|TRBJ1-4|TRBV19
CASSITGDMRKLFF
TGTGCCAGTAGTATAACAGGTGACATGAGGAAACTGTTTTTT
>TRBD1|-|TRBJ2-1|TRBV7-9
CASTSGQGSINEQFF
TGTGCCAGCACCTCAGGACAGGGATCCATCAATGAGCAGTTCTTC
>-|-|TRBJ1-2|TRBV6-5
CASNPGGGNYGYTF
TGTGCCAGCAACCCCGGAGGTGGTAACTATGGCTACACCTTC
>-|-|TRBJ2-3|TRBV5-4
CASSQDTGRDTQYF
TGTGCCAGCAGCCAGGACACGGGCCGAGATACGCAGTATTTT
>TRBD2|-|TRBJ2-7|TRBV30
CAWSVDRLLAGAYEQYF
TGTGCCTGGAGTGTAGACCGCCTGCTAGCGGGAGCCTACGAGCAGTACTTC
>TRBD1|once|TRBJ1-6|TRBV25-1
CASSESGTANSPLHF
TGTGCCAGCAGTGAATCGGGGACAGCAAATTCACCCCTCCACTTT
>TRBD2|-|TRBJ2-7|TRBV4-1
CASSLVAGAPYEQYF
TGCGCCAGCAGCCTCGTAGCGGGAGCCCCCTACGAGCAGTACTTC
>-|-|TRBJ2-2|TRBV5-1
CASSLVQTDTGELFF
TGCGCCAGCAGCTTGGTACAGACAGACACCGGGGAGCTGTTTTTT
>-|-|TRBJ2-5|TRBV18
CASSPPTVKETQYF
TGTGCCAGCTCACCACCTACAGTGAAAGAGACCCAGTACTTC
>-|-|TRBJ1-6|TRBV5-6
CASSLARRSSYNSPLHF
TGTGCCAGCAGCTTGGCCAGGAGGAGCTCCTATAATTCACCCCTCCACTTT